The source of this TCR beta chain is a study of T cell clones after liver transplantation. The study's findings and limits: These preliminary findings come from unstandardized post-transplant sampling times.

Per the germline V gene, CDR1 is SGHRS and CDR2 is YFSETQ. The CDR3 consists of 15 residues. The J segment lost 5 bases and the V segment lost 4 bases, leaving 4 bases of the junction unmatched. Using immunoSEQ multiplex PCR, the repertoire was profiled, and TCRdb retains in-frame clones only, with some absent. This table holds roughly 15,000 clones, approximately 81% found once. This clone was detected only a few times. Its antigen is not known. The TCR comes from a human patient who received a liver transplant. Among the T cells, some may be from the graft donor. The genes are TRBV5-1 and TRBJ2-2; 11 bases are shared with TRBD1. Sequenced here: CD8+ T cells from blood, sampled about 50 months after liver transplant. The CDR3 DNA reads as TGCGCCAGCAGCGTAGGGACAGGGGGAACCGGGGAGCTGTTTTTT. Amino acids: CASSVGTGGTGELFF. Based on the CDR3 plus reference TRBV5-1 and TRBJ2-2, the full variable domain is KAGVTQTPRYLIKTRGQQVTLSCSPISGHRSVSWYQQTPGQGLQFLFEYFSETQRNKGNFPGRFSGRQFSNSRSEMNVSTLELGDSALYLCASSVGTGGTGELFFGEGSRLTVL.